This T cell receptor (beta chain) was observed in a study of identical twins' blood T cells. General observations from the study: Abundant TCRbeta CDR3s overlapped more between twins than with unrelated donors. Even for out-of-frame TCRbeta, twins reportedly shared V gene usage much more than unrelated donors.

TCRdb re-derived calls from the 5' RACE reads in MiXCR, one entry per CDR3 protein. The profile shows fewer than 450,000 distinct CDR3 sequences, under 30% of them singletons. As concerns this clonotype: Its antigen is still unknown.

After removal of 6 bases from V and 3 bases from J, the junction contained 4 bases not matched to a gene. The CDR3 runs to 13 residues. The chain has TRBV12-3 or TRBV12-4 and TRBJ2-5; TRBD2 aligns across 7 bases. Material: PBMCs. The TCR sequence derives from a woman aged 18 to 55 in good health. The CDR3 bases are TGTGCCAGCAGCCTTACTAGCGAAGAGACCCAGTACTTC. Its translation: CASSLTSEETQYF.